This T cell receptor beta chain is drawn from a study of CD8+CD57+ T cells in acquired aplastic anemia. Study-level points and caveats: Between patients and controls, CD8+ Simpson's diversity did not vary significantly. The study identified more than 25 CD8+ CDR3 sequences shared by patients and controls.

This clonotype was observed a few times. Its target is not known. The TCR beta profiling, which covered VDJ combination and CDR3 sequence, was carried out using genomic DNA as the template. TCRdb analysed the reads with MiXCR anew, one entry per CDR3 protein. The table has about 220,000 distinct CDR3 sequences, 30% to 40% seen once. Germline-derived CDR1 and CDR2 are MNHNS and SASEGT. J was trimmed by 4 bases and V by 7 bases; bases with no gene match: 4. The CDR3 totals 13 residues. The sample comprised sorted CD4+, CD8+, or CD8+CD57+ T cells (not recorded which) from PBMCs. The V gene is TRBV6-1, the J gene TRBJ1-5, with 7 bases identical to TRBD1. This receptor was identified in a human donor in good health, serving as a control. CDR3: CASTRGANQPQHF. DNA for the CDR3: TGTGCCAGCACCAGGGGGGCAAATCAGCCCCAGCATTTT.